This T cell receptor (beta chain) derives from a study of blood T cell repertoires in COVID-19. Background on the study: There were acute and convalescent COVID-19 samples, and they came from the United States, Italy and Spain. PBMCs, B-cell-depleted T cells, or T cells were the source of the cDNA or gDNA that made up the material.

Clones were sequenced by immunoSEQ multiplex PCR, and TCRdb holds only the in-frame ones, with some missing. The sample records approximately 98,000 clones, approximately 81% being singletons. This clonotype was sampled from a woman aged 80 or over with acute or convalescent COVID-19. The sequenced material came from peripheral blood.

CDR3 region: CASSLRGILAGNTIYF. The CDR3, as DNA: TGTGCCAGCAGCCTCCGGGGAATACTAGCTGGAAACACCATATATTTT. J is TRBJ1-3 and V is TRBV27; no clear D gene. Germline CDR1 and CDR2: MNHEY and SMNVEV (reference sequence). V lost 6 bases and J lost 2, with 17 bases in between. The CDR3 loop spans 16 amino acids.